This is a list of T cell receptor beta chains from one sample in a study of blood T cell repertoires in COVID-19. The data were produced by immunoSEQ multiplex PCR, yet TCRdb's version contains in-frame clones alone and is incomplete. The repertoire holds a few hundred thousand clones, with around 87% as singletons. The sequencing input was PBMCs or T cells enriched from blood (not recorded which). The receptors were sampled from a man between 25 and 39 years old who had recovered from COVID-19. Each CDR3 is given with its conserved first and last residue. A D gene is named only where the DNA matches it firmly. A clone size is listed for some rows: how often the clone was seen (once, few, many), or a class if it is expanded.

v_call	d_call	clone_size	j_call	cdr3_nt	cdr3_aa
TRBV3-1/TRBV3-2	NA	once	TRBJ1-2	TGTGCCAGCAGCCAAGATGACCCCAGGGTTATTCTGGTCGCTGGCTACACCTTC	CASSQDDPRVILVAGYTF
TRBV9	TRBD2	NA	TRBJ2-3	TGTGCCAGCAGCCCAAGGGGCCTAGCGGCTAGCACAGATACGCAGTATTTT	CASSPRGLAASTDTQYF
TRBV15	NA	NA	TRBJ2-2	TGTGCCACCAGCAGGGACACTGAGAACACCGGGGAGCTGTTTTTT	CATSRDTENTGELFF
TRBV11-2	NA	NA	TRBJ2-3	TGTGCCAGCAGCTTAAGACTGGACTCAAGCACAGATACGCAGTATTTT	CASSLRLDSSTDTQYF
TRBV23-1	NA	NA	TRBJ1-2	TGCGCCAGCAGTCATGGGGAGGGAGCGAACTATGGCTACACCTTC	CASSHGEGANYGYTF
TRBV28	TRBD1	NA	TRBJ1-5	TGTGCCAGCATGCCGGGACAGGGGGCCGGAAGCAATCAGCCCCAGCATTTT	CASMPGQGAGSNQPQHF
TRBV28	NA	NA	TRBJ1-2	TGTGCCAGCAGTTTGGACAGAGGAAACTATGGCTACACCTTC	CASSLDRGNYGYTF
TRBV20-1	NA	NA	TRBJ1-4	TGCAGTGCTAGTCTGGACAGCGACGCAACTAATGAAAAACTGTTTTTT	CSASLDSDATNEKLFF
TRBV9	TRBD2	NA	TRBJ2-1	TGTGCCAGCAGCGTGACTAGCGGGAGTACTGGAGAGCAGTTCTTC	CASSVTSGSTGEQFF
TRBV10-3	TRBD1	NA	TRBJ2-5	TGTGCCATCAGTGACCGGGACAGCGAAGAGACCCAGTACTTC	CAISDRDSEETQYF
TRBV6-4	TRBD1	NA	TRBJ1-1	TGTGCCAGCAGTGACAGACCAGGACAGGGTTTAATGAACACTGAAGCTTTCTTT	CASSDRPGQGLMNTEAFF
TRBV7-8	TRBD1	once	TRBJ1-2	TGTGCCAGCAGCCCAGGGACAGTAGGCTATGGCTACACCTTC	CASSPGTVGYGYTF
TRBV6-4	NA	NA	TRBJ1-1	TGTGCCAGCAGTTCTACAGGGTACACTGAAGCTTTCTTT	CASSSTGYTEAFF
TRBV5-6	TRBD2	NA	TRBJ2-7	TGTGCCAGCAGCTTGGCCGGGGGGGTCTACGAGCAGTACTTC	CASSLAGGVYEQYF
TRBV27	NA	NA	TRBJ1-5	TGTGCCAGCAGTTTTAAATATAGCAATCAGCCCCAGCATTTT	CASSFKYSNQPQHF
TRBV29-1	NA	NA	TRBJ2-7	TGCAGCCGGCGTACAGGGTCCGAGCAGTACTTC	CSRRTGSEQYF
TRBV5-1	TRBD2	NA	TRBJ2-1	TGCGCCAGCAGCCTACTAGCGGGGGTCTACAATGAGCAGTTCTTC	CASSLLAGVYNEQFF
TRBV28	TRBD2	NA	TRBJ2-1	TGTGCCAGCACACTCCTAGCGGGGGGGGACGAGCAGTTCTTC	CASTLLAGGDEQFF
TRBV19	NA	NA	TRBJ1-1	TGTGCCAGTAGTACCAACAGGAACACTGAAGCTTTCTTT	CASSTNRNTEAFF
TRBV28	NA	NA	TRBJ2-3	TGTGCCAGCAGTGCCGGGGACTTAAGCACAGATACGCAGTATTTT	CASSAGDLSTDTQYF